Each of the 16 T cell receptor beta chains below was sequenced from the same sample in a study of cytomegalovirus exposure and HLA in healthy donors. Researchers ran the PCR with 60 Vbeta and 13 Jbeta primers. The data were produced by immunoSEQ multiplex PCR, yet TCRdb's version contains in-frame clones alone and is incomplete. This sample has around 85,000 clones, with about 82% found just once. Sequencing was performed on PBMCs. These receptors were collected from a man under 40 in good health and CMV-seronegative.

The V gene is TRBV7-9, the J gene TRBJ1-2; possible D gene TRBD1, 6 bases. This CDR3 region has 10 residues. From germline, CDR1 is SEHNR and CDR2 FQNEAQ (reference sequence). V lost 8 bases and J lost 6, with 7 bases in between. The CDR3 nucleotides read TGTGCCAGCTCAGGGGATGGCTACACCTTC. Protein: CASSGDGYTF.

This CDR3 is CASSEQGRDEAFF. CDR3 nucleotides: TGTGCCAGCAGCGAACAGGGTCGGGATGAAGCTTTCTTT. V is TRBV28 and J is TRBJ1-1; the D gene is possibly TRBD1 (6 bases). CDR1 MDHEN and CDR2 SYDVKM come from the germline V gene. The CDR3 contains 13 residues. The V end was cut by 6 bases, the J end by 7 bases, with 15 bases between. Filled out from reference TRBV28 and TRBJ1-1, the complete variable domain reads DVKVTQSSRYLVKRTGEKVFLECVQDMDHENMFWYRQDPGLGLRLIYFSYDVKMKEKGDIPEGYSVSREKKERFSLILESASTNQTSMYLCASSEQGRDEAFFGQGTRLTVV.

This clone was seen a few times. This chain links TRBV23-1 with TRBJ1-5, with 7 bases that match TRBD1. TRBV23-1 is identified as an open reading frame with a role that is uncertain. CDR3 length: 13 residues. V shed 7 bases, J shed 6 bases, and the junction held 6 bases outside the gene matches. CDR3: CASTDRAGQPQHF. CDR3 in DNA: TGCGCCAGCACCGACAGGGCCGGTCAGCCCCAGCATTTT.

The rearrangement joins TRBV5-1 to TRBJ2-7, with TRBD2 matching 8 bases. Trimming took 4 bases from V and 0 from J; bases not matched to a gene: 3. This CDR3 is 14 amino acids long. Germline CDR1 reads SGHRS; CDR2 reads YFSETQ. CDR3 sequence reads: CASSPTSGSYEQYF. CDR3 DNA sequence: TGCGCCAGCAGCCCTACTAGCGGCTCCTACGAGCAGTACTTC.

CDR3 residues: CASRPGGSYGYTF. The CDR3 DNA is TGTGCCAGCAGGCCGGGGGGTAGCTATGGCTACACCTTC. The genes are TRBV6-6 and TRBJ1-2; TRBD1 is a possible D gene (5 bases). Germline assignment: CDR1 MNHNY and CDR2 SVGAGI (reference sequence). V lost 6 bases and J 4 bases, leaving 12 bases between the germline ends. The CDR3 loop spans 13 amino acids.

The genes are TRBV18 and TRBJ1-2, with 8 bases that match TRBD1. Germline loops: CDR1 KGHSH, CDR2 LQKENI. The CDR3 spans 14 residues. V lost 6 bases and J lost 8; bases outside the gene matches: 11. The CDR3 protein is CASSPGQGVGGYTF. The CDR3 nucleotides are TGTGCCAGCTCCCCCGGACAGGGAGTCGGGGGCTACACCTTC.

The rearrangement links TRBV30 to TRBJ2-1; maybe TRBD2 (5 bases). Germline V gene sequence: CDR1 GTSNPN, CDR2 SVGIG (reference sequence). Between the trimmed V and J ends, which lost 8 bases and 4 bases, there was a span of 18 bases. The CDR3 length is 14 residues. The CDR3 loop is CARSLGGPYNEQFF. As DNA, the CDR3 is TGTGCCCGTTCTCTTGGCGGGCCTTACAATGAGCAGTTCTTC.

J is TRBJ2-5 and V is TRBV6-5, with TRBD1 matching over 8 bases. After removal of 2 bases from V and 1 base from J, the junction contained 3 bases not matched to a gene. The CDR3 consists of 15 residues. The germline V gene encodes CDR1 MNHEY and CDR2 SVGAGI. This chain's CDR3 is CASSYGDRIQETQYF. DNA of the CDR3: TGTGCCAGCAGTTACGGGGACAGGATCCAAGAGACCCAGTACTTC.

CDR3: CASSFRGRNQPQHF. The DNA of the CDR3 is TGTGCCAGCAGTTTCAGGGGCCGTAATCAGCCCCAGCATTTT. The rearrangement links TRBV28 to TRBJ1-5; perhaps TRBD1 as D (6 bases). There are 14 residues in the CDR3. The germline V gene has CDR1 MDHEN and CDR2 SYDVKM. V dropped 3 bases and J dropped 4 bases, with 10 bases sitting between them.

The chain carries TRBV14 and TRBJ1-2; tentative D call: TRBD1 (6 bases). The germline V and J ends were trimmed by 3 bases and 6 bases, with 11 bases remaining between them. CDR1 is SGHDN and CDR2 is FVKESK in the germline V gene. This CDR3 is built from 13 residues. The CDR3 nucleotides are TGTGCCAGCAGCCAGTCAGGGGTCCATGGCTACACCTTC. Amino acid sequence: CASSQSGVHGYTF.

The chain links TRBV10-3 to TRBJ2-6; 7 bases map to TRBD2. Germline CDR1 is ENHRY and CDR2 is SYGVKD. CDR3 length: 16 amino acids. Trimming took 0 bases from V and 2 from J; bases not matched to a gene: 1. The CDR3 DNA is TGTGCCATCAGTGAGTCGGGGGGGGCTGGGGCCAACGTCCTGACTTTC. This codes for CAISESGGAGANVLTF.

V is TRBV12-5 and J is TRBJ2-7; perhaps TRBD1 as D (5 bases). CDR3 length equals 12 residues. V shed 2 bases and J shed 12 bases, with 14 bases lying between them. The germline V gene has CDR1 LGHNT and CDR2 FRNRAP. In DNA form, the CDR3 reads TGTGCTAGTGGTTTGTCCCCCACAGGTCTGTACTTC. Translated: CASGLSPTGLYF.

The rearrangement links TRBV7-3 to TRBJ2-2; D unclear. Germline V gives CDR1 SGHTA, CDR2 FQGTGA. Trimming pared 4 bases from V and 7 bases from J, leaving 13 bases between. The CDR3 length is 14 residues. CDR3 DNA: TGTGCCAGCAGCTCATCTTCCCTAGGCGGGGAGCTGTTTTTT. As protein: CASSSSSLGGELFF.

V gene TRBV5-1 combines with J gene TRBJ2-3; D is perhaps TRBD1 (5 bases). The germline V gene encodes CDR1 SGHRS and CDR2 YFSETQ. The V and J ends lost 0 bases and 2 bases respectively, with 10 bases between them. The CDR3 has 15 residues. CDR3 residues: CASSLGDSFTDTQYF. The DNA for the CDR3 is TGCGCCAGCAGCTTGGGAGACAGTTTCACAGATACGCAGTATTTT.

J is TRBJ2-3 and V is TRBV5-5, with D possibly matching TRBD1 (6 bases). This CDR3 has 16 amino acids. In germline, CDR1 is SGHKS, CDR2 YYEKEE (reference sequence). Trimming took 4 bases from V and 2 from J, leaving 17 bases between them. CDR3 coding DNA: TGTGCCAGCAGCAGACCACAGGGCAGGAACACAGATACGCAGTATTTT. Translated, it gives CASSRPQGRNTDTQYF.

This clone has more than one count but fewer than ten. V gene TRBV5-8 combines with J gene TRBJ1-1; D remains ambiguous. There are 12 residues in the CDR3. Trimming removed 4 bases from V and 3 bases from J, with 7 bases in between. Germline lookup yields CDR1 SGHTS and CDR2 YDEGEE. The CDR3 spells CASSRSYTEAFF. As DNA, the CDR3 is TGTGCCAGCAGCCGGTCGTACACTGAAGCTTTCTTT.